This T cell receptor beta chain was recovered during a study of molecular identifiers for immune sequencing clone quantification. Broader study findings: In a background of about 1 million naive cells, spiked Jurkat TCR RNA from one cell was reportedly detectable.

About this clonotype: Its specificity is unknown.

Sorted cells numbering roughly 19,000 to 1,000,000, with 10%, 30% or 50% RNA, yielded the naive CD8 libraries. Based on a CD8+CD4-CCR7+CD45RA+ profile, naive CD8 T cells were sorted. The CDR3 length is 15 residues. V dropped 4 bases and J dropped 0; count of bases not matched to a gene: 4. Germline loops: CDR1 LNHDA, CDR2 SQIVND (reference sequence). Previously published methods and listed TCR primers were used for the bulk TCR libraries. TCRdb analysed the PCR reads with MiXCR anew, one entry per CDR3 protein. The sample holds just under 650,000 distinct CDR3 sequences; less than 20% are singletons and the top ten take under 0.95%.

The chain uses TRBV19 and TRBJ2-7; 9 bases fit TRBD1. The sequenced sample consisted of naive CD8+ T cells from blood, with Jurkat cell RNA spiked in. Subset reported: FACS-sorted CD8+CD4-CCR7+CD45RA+ naive T cells. This receptor was obtained from a human donor in good health. Some libraries in this study had Jurkat cell RNA spiked in. The CDR3 DNA sequence: TGTGCCAGTAGTACCGGACAGGGGAGCTCCTACGAGCAGTACTTC. It specifies CASSTGQGSSYEQYF.